Below, 18 T cell receptor beta chains from the same sample are listed, as sequenced in a study of T cells in Graves' hyperthyroidism and ophthalmopathy. Template material for amplifying TCR beta CDR3 regions consisted of RNA transcripts. The HTBI primer set was used in a first-round RT-PCR of the TCR CDR3. TCRdb recomputed calls from the multiplex PCR reads with MiXCR, one row per CDR3 protein. The sample has about 620,000 distinct CDR3 sequences, 15% to 20% seen once. The sequencing input was blood. Receptors originate from a woman in her twenties or thirties with Graves' hyperthyroidism.

The table lists this clonotype with many counts. The chain carries TRBV20-1 and TRBJ1-2; 11 bases agree with TRBD1. V shed 6 bases, J shed 7 bases, and the junction held 7 bases outside the gene matches. This CDR3 has 13 amino acids. Germline CDR1 reads DFQATT; CDR2 reads SNEGSKA (reference sequence). This chain's CDR3 is CSAEDRGRGGYTF. The CDR3 DNA follows: TGCAGTGCCGAGGACAGGGGGCGAGGTGGCTACACCTTC.

This clonotype was seen repeatedly, ten times or more. The CDR3 nucleotides read TGTGCCAGCAGTTTGGGTACAGGGAGCTATGGCTACACCTTC. Translating gives CASSLGTGSYGYTF. V is TRBV27 and J is TRBJ1-2, with a tentative D call TRBD1 (6 bases). This CDR3 comprises 14 residues. Germline values: CDR1 MNHEY, CDR2 SMNVEV (reference sequence). V lost 3 bases and J lost 4, with 12 bases in between.

The J gene is TRBJ2-2, the V gene TRBV20-1, with 7 positions matching TRBD2. V was pared by 5 bases and J by 2 bases, with 2 bases of the junction left unmatched. The CDR3 totals 13 residues. The germline V gene has CDR1 DFQATT and CDR2 SNEGSKA (reference sequence). The CDR3 sequence is CSAGLVNTGELFF. DNA for the CDR3: TGCAGTGCTGGACTAGTAAACACCGGGGAGCTGTTTTTT.

This clonotype has a count of ten or more. The chain joins TRBV28 to TRBJ2-1; D is perhaps TRBD2 (6 bases). Germline CDR1 and CDR2: MDHEN and SYDVKM. Trimming left V 5 bases short and J 4 bases short, with 18 bases between. The CDR3 loop spans 16 amino acids. The CDR3 is CASSTRRGNNYNEQFF. DNA for the CDR3: TGTGCCAGCAGTACCCGCCGGGGGAATAATTACAATGAGCAGTTCTTC.

This clonotype was found a few times. The chain recombines TRBV19 with TRBJ1-5; D not certain. This CDR3 is built from 13 residues. The V gene's germline CDR1 is LNHDA and CDR2 SQIVND (reference sequence). V was shortened by 5 bases and J by 10 bases, with 15 bases between the two germline ends. This CDR3 is CASSPQLEGPQHF. CDR3 in DNA: TGTGCCAGTAGTCCTCAGTTGGAGGGACCCCAGCATTTT. Combining the CDR3 with reference TRBV19 and TRBJ1-5 gives the whole variable domain DGGITQSPKYLFRKEGQNVTLSCEQNLNHDAMYWYRQDPGQGLRLIYYSQIVNDFQKGDIAEGYSVSREKKESFPLTVTSAQKNPTAFYLCASSPQLEGPQHFGDGTRLSIL.

This clonotype has just one count. The chain links TRBV20-1 to TRBJ1-6; a weak D match, TRBD1 (6 bases). Trimming left V 3 bases short and J 0 bases short, with 12 bases between. The CDR3 contains 16 residues. Per the germline V gene, CDR1 is DFQATT and CDR2 is SNEGSKA (reference sequence). The CDR3 nucleotides read TGCAGTGCTAGGCCCAGGGGCGGCTCCTATAATTCACCCCTCCACTTT. Translated, it gives CSARPRGGSYNSPLHF.

The chain is built from TRBV11-1 and TRBJ2-7; 11 nucleotides match TRBD1. This CDR3 region has 14 residues. The V gene end was trimmed by 4 bases and the J gene end by 7 bases; junction bases not matched to a gene: 6. In germline, CDR1 is SGHAT, CDR2 FQDESV (reference sequence). The CDR3 coding sequence is TGTGCCAGCAGCTACGGACAGGGGGCGGGGGAGCAGTACTTC. It translates to CASSYGQGAGEQYF.

J is TRBJ2-7 and V is TRBV9, with 10 positions matching TRBD2. Germline CDR1 and CDR2: SGDLS and YYNGEE. V was clipped by 3 bases and J by 4 bases; unmatched bases: 4. This CDR3 comprises 14 residues. In nucleotides, the CDR3 is TGTGCCAGCAGCGCAGCGGGAGGGCCGTACGAGCAGTACTTC. Its protein is CASSAAGGPYEQYF.

This clonotype turned up a few times. This chain joins TRBV4-2 and TRBJ2-4, with D perhaps matching TRBD2 (6 bases). The CDR3 has 18 amino acids. Germline V gives CDR1 LGHNA, CDR2 YNFKEQ. Deletions cut 0 bases from V and 0 bases from J, with 15 bases between. CDR3 in DNA: TGTGCCAGCAGCCAAGAGGGAGGACTTAGAATAGCCAAAAACATTCAGTACTTC. Its protein product is CASSQEGGLRIAKNIQYF.

This clonotype was picked up many times. In nucleotides, the CDR3 is TGTGCCAGCAGTTACACTAGCCACACAGATACGCAGTATTTT. Translating gives CASSYTSHTDTQYF. This chain links TRBV6-5 with TRBJ2-3; tentative D call: TRBD2 (6 bases). The germline V gene encodes CDR1 MNHEY and CDR2 SVGAGI. Trimming pared 2 bases from V and 2 bases from J, leaving 8 bases between. The CDR3 has 14 amino acids.

This rearrangement joins TRBV6-1 to TRBJ2-1; tentative D call: TRBD2 (5 bases). Per germline, CDR1 MNHNS and CDR2 SASEGT. With 1 base removed from V and 7 bases from J, the gap between germline ends came to 14 bases. This CDR3 has 15 amino acids. CDR3 protein: CASSEDLAGSNEQFF. CDR3 in DNA: TGTGCCAGCAGTGAAGATCTAGCTGGGAGTAATGAGCAGTTCTTC.

There are many counts of this clonotype. This chain uses TRBV11-3 with TRBJ2-5; maybe TRBD2 (5 bases). CDR3 length equals 15 residues. CDR1 is SGHNT, CDR2 YENEEA, per germline. V lost 5 bases and J 3 bases, leaving 16 bases between the germline ends. The CDR3 DNA reads TGTGCCAGCAGCCCAGAGGGCAGGCCCGAAGAGACCCAGTACTTC. Protein sequence: CASSPEGRPEETQYF.

This clonotype was recorded many times. The CDR3 DNA reads TGTGCCAGCAGTCCCCCGGACAGGGAATGGGATACGCAGTATTTT. Translating gives CASSPPDREWDTQYF. The chain is built from TRBV2 and TRBJ2-3; 8 bases align to TRBD1. Germline assignment: CDR1 SNHLY and CDR2 FYNNEI. V shed 5 bases, J shed 6 bases, and the junction held 10 bases outside the gene matches. The CDR3 consists of 15 residues.

CDR3 sequence (DNA): TGCAGTGCAAGCCAAGGGAGTGACTATGGCTACACCTTC. Its protein product is CSASQGSDYGYTF. The chain joins TRBV20-1 to TRBJ1-2, with D unresolved. The germline V gene encodes CDR1 DFQATT and CDR2 SNEGSKA (reference sequence). V lost 6 bases to trimming and J lost 3 bases, with 14 bases between them. The CDR3 loop spans 13 amino acids.

This clonotype has only a few counts. This chain links TRBV5-1 with TRBJ1-1; no definite D call. Trimming stripped 2 bases from V and 4 bases from J, with 6 bases between. Looked up from germline, CDR1 is SGHRS and CDR2 is YFSETQ. CDR3 length: 12 amino acids. The CDR3 here is CASSFMGTEAFF. The CDR3 nucleotides are TGCGCCAGCAGCTTTATGGGCACTGAAGCTTTCTTT. The whole variable domain, remainder taken from reference TRBV5-1 and TRBJ1-1, is KAGVTQTPRYLIKTRGQQVTLSCSPISGHRSVSWYQQTPGQGLQFLFEYFSETQRNKGNFPGRFSGRQFSNSRSEMNVSTLELGDSALYLCASSFMGTEAFFGQGTRLTVV.

This clonotype was found many times. The CDR3: CATSDFPGTGAYTF. For the CDR3, the DNA is TGTGCCACCAGTGATTTCCCCGGGACAGGAGCCTACACCTTC. This chain connects TRBV24-1 to TRBJ1-2, with 8 bases that match TRBD1. Germline V gene lookup returns CDR1 KGHDR and CDR2 SFDVKD. The CDR3 is 14 amino acids. V was pared by 1 base and J by 10 bases, with 7 bases of the junction left unmatched.

The V gene is TRBV4-2, the J gene TRBJ1-5; D not certain. Trimming shortened V by 0 bases and J by 9 bases, and 15 bases separated the two germline ends. The CDR3 contains 15 residues. The V gene's germline CDR1 is LGHNA and CDR2 YNFKEQ. As DNA, the CDR3 is TGTGCCAGCAGCCAAGAGGCAGGAGGGTTGAGGCCCCAGCATTTT. Protein product: CASSQEAGGLRPQHF.

This sequence joins TRBV20-1 and TRBJ2-2; 11 bases match TRBD2. The CDR3 runs 15 residues. The junction had 2 bases not matched to a gene; V was cut back by 0 bases and J by 5 bases. Germline CDR1 reads DFQATT; CDR2 reads SNEGSKA (reference sequence). The CDR3 coding sequence is TGCAGTGCTAGAGAACTAGCGGGAGAAACCGGGGAGCTGTTTTTT. Its translation: CSARELAGETGELFF.